This T cell receptor (beta chain) came from a study of glioma-infiltrating T cells. General study findings and limits: CDR3 overlap between tissue and blood was very small.

The CDR3 is 12 residues long. Germline V gives CDR1 DFQATT, CDR2 SNEGSKA (reference sequence). V was clipped by 7 bases and J by 1 base, with 7 bases between them. Amplification of TCR alpha and beta CDR3 regions from RNA used iRepertoire nested multiplex PCR. For one-step reverse transcription and amplification, about 90-450 ng of tissue mRNA or PBMC total RNA was used. TCRdb used MiXCR to reprocess the multiplex PCR reads, holding one entry per CDR3 protein. The sample carries roughly 200,000 distinct CDR3 sequences, over 40% recorded once. This clonotype was counted once. No antigen is known for it.

The TCR comes from a human donor with low-grade glioma or glioblastoma, undergoing nonglioma brain surgery, or in good health (not recorded which). The sample consisted of glioma tissue, nonneoplastic brain tissue, or PBMCs (not recorded which). The chain combines TRBV20-1 with TRBJ2-2; D remains unclear. CDR3 sequence (DNA): TGCAGTGTATTGGGGAACACCGGGGAGCTGTTTTTT. This encodes CSVLGNTGELFF.